The rows below give T cell receptor beta chains drawn from one sample of a study of T cell changes during pregnancy in multiple sclerosis. Sequencing used immunoSEQ multiplex PCR; TCRdb keeps in-frame clones, though not all of them. The table records over 80,000 clones, 90% of them present only once. The input for sequencing was peripheral blood, taken in the second trimester of pregnancy. The receptors here all came from a female donor in good health, enrolled as a control in a pregnancy study. Each CDR3 is given with its conserved first and last residue. The order of the fields is D gene, V gene, J gene, clone size, CDR3 DNA, CDR3 protein. The D gene is left open where the match is weak. Clone size is not always given. Where it is, it says once, few, many or a class for expanded clones.

.	TRBV15	TRBJ2-2	.	TGTGCCACCCGGGACACCGGGGAGCTGTTTTTT	CATRDTGELFF
.	TRBV5-4	TRBJ2-1	.	TGTGCCAGCAGCCCTTCTAGCCTGGGTTACAATGAGCAGTTCTTC	CASSPSSLGYNEQFF
TRBD1	TRBV11-3	TRBJ2-4	.	TGTGCCAGCAGTACCGGACAGGGCAACATTCAGTACTTC	CASSTGQGNIQYF
TRBD2	TRBV4-3	TRBJ2-5	.	TGCGCCAGCAGCCCCTGGGGTAGCGGGAGTCTTGGGGAAGAGACCCAGTACTTC	CASSPWGSGSLGEETQYF
.	TRBV7-9	TRBJ2-7	once	TGTGCCAGCAGCCCAGGTCTCAACGCGGGTGCGGGCGAGCAGTACTTC	CASSPGLNAGAGEQYF
TRBD1	TRBV2	TRBJ2-1	.	TGTGCCAGCGGACAGGGGCAGGTCTACAATGAGCAGTTCTTC	CASGQGQVYNEQFF
.	TRBV5-1	TRBJ1-3	.	TGCGCCAGCAGCACTTCAGGGGCTGGAAACACCATATATTTT	CASSTSGAGNTIYF
.	TRBV6-5	TRBJ2-7	few	TGTGCCAGCAGTTCAAAACCGGAGGGCTCCTACGAGCAGTACTTC	CASSSKPEGSYEQYF
TRBD2	TRBV14	TRBJ2-1	.	TGTGCCAGCAGCAAGATGGGAGCGGGAGCCCCCTACAATGAGCAGTTCTTC	CASSKMGAGAPYNEQFF
.	TRBV4-1	TRBJ2-1	.	TGCGCCAGCAGCCAACCCGATGGGCCTGAGAGGGATGAGCAGTTCTTC	CASSQPDGPERDEQFF
TRBD1	TRBV7-7	TRBJ2-7	.	TGTGCCAGCAGCGAGGGACAGGGGGCGCGAGAGCAGTACTTC	CASSEGQGAREQYF
.	TRBV13	TRBJ2-5	.	TGTGCCAGCAGCTTCTTGGTCCGGGTGCAGGGGCAAGAGACCCAGTACTTC	CASSFLVRVQGQETQYF
.	TRBV5-6	TRBJ2-2	.	TGTGCCAGCGGGGAGGACAGGTACACCGGGGAGCTGTTTTTT	CASGEDRYTGELFF
.	TRBV29-1	TRBJ1-1	.	TGCAGCGTTGTAGGAGGTAACACTGAAGCTTTCTTT	CSVVGGNTEAFF
.	TRBV4-3	TRBJ1-1	once	TGCGCCAGCAGCCAAGCAGACAGGAGGAACACTGAAGCTTTCTTT	CASSQADRRNTEAFF
TRBD1	TRBV14	TRBJ1-2	.	TGTGCCAGCAGCCGCTGGACAGGGGTACATGGCTACACCTTC	CASSRWTGVHGYTF
TRBD1	TRBV2	TRBJ1-2	.	TGTGCCAGCCGGCCCACAGGGGCTAACTATGGCTACACCTTC	CASRPTGANYGYTF
TRBD1	TRBV28	TRBJ1-1	.	TGTGCCAGCATGAGGGGGCGGACAGGGGCGAACACTGAAGCTTTCTTT	CASMRGRTGANTEAFF
TRBD1	TRBV18	TRBJ2-5	.	TGTGCCAGCTCTCTCGTTCGGACAGGGGATCAAGAGACCCAGTACTTC	CASSLVRTGDQETQYF
.	TRBV6-5	TRBJ2-5	.	TGTGCCAGCAGACGGGGAGAGACCCAGTACTTC	CASRRGETQYF
.	TRBV6-5	TRBJ2-5	.	TGTGCCAGCAGGCAACAGGGAGGGAGGGAGACCCAGTACTTC	CASRQQGGRETQYF
.	TRBV6-1	TRBJ2-2	once	TGTGCCAGCTTCCTTCTAGGCGGGGAGCTGTTTTTT	CASFLLGGELFF
TRBD2	TRBV28	TRBJ2-1	.	TGTGCCAGCAAGTTGGGCGGGGGCTCCTACAATGAGCAGTTCTTC	CASKLGGGSYNEQFF
.	TRBV6-5	TRBJ2-7	.	TGTGCCAGCAGAATCAACAGGGGAGGCGAGCAGTACTTC	CASRINRGGEQYF
TRBD2	TRBV28	TRBJ2-7	.	TGTGCCAGCAGGCCAGCGGGGCAGGCGGGTAGGTGGGGGCAGTACTTC	CASRPAGQAGRWGQYF
TRBD1	TRBV25-1	TRBJ2-7	once	TGTGCCAGCAGTGAACCCGGGACAGGGAGGTACGAGCAGTACTTC	CASSEPGTGRYEQYF
TRBD2	TRBV7-2	TRBJ2-1	.	TGTGCCAGCAGCGAAACTAGCGGGAGGAGGGAGCAGTTCTTC	CASSETSGRREQFF
TRBD1	TRBV20-1	TRBJ2-2	.	TGCAGTGCTAGACACGGGACAGGTCTGTTTTTT	CSARHGTGLFF
TRBD1	TRBV15	TRBJ1-2	.	TGTGCCACCAGCAGAGATTTACAGGGGATTAACTATGGCTACACCTTC	CATSRDLQGINYGYTF
TRBD2	TRBV6-1	TRBJ2-7	.	TGTGCCAGCAGACCTGTAGCGGGGGGATACGAGCAGTACTTC	CASRPVAGGYEQYF
.	TRBV4-1	TRBJ2-6	.	TGCGCCAGCAGCCACCCGGAGGGACCCGGGGCCAACGTCCTGACTTTC	CASSHPEGPGANVLTF
TRBD1	TRBV27	TRBJ1-1	few	TGTGCCAGCAGTCCGACAGGGGTGAGCACTGAAGCTTTCTTT	CASSPTGVSTEAFF
.	TRBV14	TRBJ2-7	.	TGTGCCAGCAGCCAAAAAGAGGGATTTTACTACGAGCAGTACTTC	CASSQKEGFYYEQYF
TRBD2	TRBV5-4	TRBJ2-7	.	TGTGCCAGCAGCCCAGGCCCGGGAGGAGGCTACGAGCAGTACTTC	CASSPGPGGGYEQYF
TRBD2	TRBV5-1	TRBJ2-2	.	TGCGCCAGCAAATTATCCCCCGGGACTAGCGGGAGTACCGGGGAGCTGTTTTTT	CASKLSPGTSGSTGELFF
.	TRBV5-6	TRBJ2-1	.	TGTGCCAGCAGCTTGGGGCCCAGCTCCTACAATGAGCAGTTCTTC	CASSLGPSSYNEQFF
TRBD2	TRBV11-3	TRBJ2-1	.	TGTGCCAGCAGCCCACGCATTGCGGCTAGCGGGAGAGATGAGCAGTTCTTC	CASSPRIAASGRDEQFF
TRBD2	TRBV7-2	TRBJ2-3	.	TGTGCCAGCAGCACCTCCGGGACTAGCGGCCTAGATACGCAGTATTTT	CASSTSGTSGLDTQYF
.	TRBV27	TRBJ1-6	.	TGTGCCAGCCTAATAGCCACCGACGGGTCCCTGGATTCACCCCTCCACTTT	CASLIATDGSLDSPLHF
TRBD1	TRBV27	TRBJ1-1	.	TGTGCCAGCAGTTTTACAGGGGTTTCCACTGAAGCTTTCTTT	CASSFTGVSTEAFF
.	TRBV18	TRBJ1-1	.	TGTGCCAGCTCACCGATCGGCACTGAAGCTTTCTTT	CASSPIGTEAFF
.	TRBV4-3	TRBJ1-2	once	TGCGCCAGCAGCCAAGTTGGGCAAGGATATGGCTACACCTTC	CASSQVGQGYGYTF
TRBD1	TRBV5-1	TRBJ1-1	.	TGCGCCAGCAGCTTGGACAGGGGGAACACTGAAGCTTTCTTT	CASSLDRGNTEAFF
.	TRBV30	TRBJ1-2	.	TGTGCCTGGACGCCCTCAGCTAACTATGGCTACACCTTC	CAWTPSANYGYTF
TRBD1	TRBV19	TRBJ2-7	.	TGTGCCAGTAGTTCCCCGGGACAGACCTACGAGCAGTACTTC	CASSSPGQTYEQYF
.	TRBV28	TRBJ1-2	once	TGTGCCAGCGGAGGTCGTACGATAGGGGGCTACACCTTC	CASGGRTIGGYTF
.	TRBV27	TRBJ2-2	.	TGTGCCAGCAGGTGGGAGTCAGGGGCCACCGGGGAGCTGTTTTTT	CASRWESGATGELFF
TRBD1	TRBV6-4	TRBJ1-2	.	TGTGCCAGCAGTGGCGGGACAGGGAACTATGGCTACACCTTC	CASSGGTGNYGYTF
TRBD1	TRBV2	TRBJ2-2	.	TGTGCCAGCAGTCATGGGACAGGGAGGGCCGGGGAGCTGTTTTTT	CASSHGTGRAGELFF
.	TRBV6-1	TRBJ2-7	.	TGTGCCGCCTACCCCGGGACATCTTACTACGAGCAGTACTTC	CAAYPGTSYYEQYF
TRBD1	TRBV27	TRBJ1-5	.	TGTGCCAGCAGTTCGACAGGGCTTCAGCCCCAGCATTTT	CASSSTGLQPQHF
TRBD2	TRBV10-3	TRBJ2-7	.	TGTGCCATCAGCCCCGGGACTAGCGGTACCTACGAGCAGTACTTC	CAISPGTSGTYEQYF
.	TRBV6-1	TRBJ1-2	.	TGTGCCAGCAGATACCGGGAAAGGGCTGGCTACACCTTC	CASRYRERAGYTF
TRBD1	TRBV18	TRBJ2-7	once	TGTGCCAGCTCACCTTTCTCTGGACAGGGGTTTGTCGAGCAGTACTTC	CASSPFSGQGFVEQYF
.	TRBV7-9	TRBJ1-1	.	TGTGCCAGCAGCTTACTAGGGGGGGTCACTGAAGCTTTCTTT	CASSLLGGVTEAFF
TRBD2	TRBV7-9	TRBJ2-3	.	TGTGCCAGCAGCTGGACTAGCGGGGGGGCCGCAGATACGCAGTATTTT	CASSWTSGGAADTQYF
TRBD2	TRBV9	TRBJ2-1	.	TGTGCCAGCAGCGTAGTAGAGGGGAGGGGACTAGCGTTCAATGAGCAGTTCTTC	CASSVVEGRGLAFNEQFF
TRBD1	TRBV28	TRBJ1-4	.	TGTGCCAGCAGTTATCCCAGGGGGCACGAAAAACTGTTTTTT	CASSYPRGHEKLFF
.	TRBV6-1	TRBJ1-1	.	TGTGCCAGCAGCAGCAGTGAGGGCACTGAAGCTTTCTTT	CASSSSEGTEAFF